Sequencing of this TCR beta chain was carried out in a study of blood T cell repertoires in COVID-19. Source study methods: From reference gene primer amplification, estimates of nucleated cell counts were derived. The assay was immunoSEQ multiplex PCR, and TCRdb's table has in-frame clones only and misses some. V and J calls and clone size are as listed in that table; D and trimming were resolved from the DNA. The sample lists roughly 250,000 clones, 86% occurring once. Clinical history reported by participants formed the basis on which cohorts were assigned. V shed 6 bases and J 1 base; nucleotides not matched to a gene: 11. Per the germline V gene, CDR1 is SNHLY and CDR2 is FYNNEI. CDR3 length: 17 amino acids.

The chain couples TRBV2 to TRBJ2-1, with 8 bases lining up with TRBD2. Sequences were obtained from PBMCs or T cells enriched from blood (not recorded which). This receptor was taken from a woman aged 45-59 years who had recovered from COVID-19. The DNA for the CDR3 is TGTGCCAGCAGAAGGGGACTAGGTCGCGGATCCTACAATGAGCAGTTCTTC. This translates into CASRRGLGRGSYNEQFF.